This entry features one T cell receptor beta chain sequence. This clone has only one observation. Which antigen it targets is not known. One base away there is no much larger clone; base qualities are not given. The data were obtained in a study of blood T cell repertoires in COVID-19 (dated by TCRdb to 2018 to 2021). Some background on the complete study: The collaborator samples originated in the United States, Italy and Spain and spanned the acute and convalescent phases of COVID-19. Subjects who had been exposed to COVID-19, were actively infected with it, or had recovered from it provided the deeply sampled blood TCRbeta repertoires that made up the dataset. Samples came from the ongoing ImmuneRACE study (first 160 participants) plus 1,254 subjects from 6 global collaborators. Where available, HLA class I and class II types were taken from metadata supplied by the sample provider and were not determined by assay-based typing. The repertoires were released in a freely available public database intended as a resource for research on the immune response to SARS-CoV-2. Nearly every sample came with metadata listing a de-identified subject ID, COVID-19 status, age in years and sex. The prospective study material was composed of cDNA or gDNA derived from T cells, B-cell-depleted T cells, or PBMCs. What the study reported, not specific to this receptor: How much clinical and demographic metadata was included differed by source and by participant, and the metadata was provided uncurated.

TCRbeta CDR3 regions were amplified from genomic DNA using the immunoSEQ Assay, a bias-controlled multiplex PCR. On the authors' methods: The number of nucleated cells in each sample was estimated from the amplification of reference gene primers within the assay. To quantify the absolute abundance of each unique TCRbeta CDR3 rearrangement, sequence reads were collapsed and filtered. For each sample, productive Simpson clonality was calculated as the square root of Simpson's diversity index across productive rearrangements. The source is immuneACCESS, and TCRdb retained only in-frame sequences with V and J called. Part of the clones is not carried over; for the studies checked, unresolved V genes explain less than half of this, and the remainder is unexplained. The D gene and trimming were derived from the DNA, and the V and J assignments and clone size from that table. Counted in this sample were over 100,000 clones; around 86% of them appeared once. The ten largest clonotypes hold about 3% of the sample.

The collaborating institutions used their own protocols to collect whole blood in K2EDTA tubes. For TCRbeta analysis, collaborators shipped samples in one of three forms: frozen whole blood, isolated PBMCs, or DNA extracted from either of those sample types. The trim is 0 bases for V and 1 base for J, with a gap of 11 bases between the germline ends. The CDR1 and CDR2 encoded by the germline V gene are KGHSH and LQKENI. Taken from cysteine to phenylalanine, the CDR3 has 16 residues. This entry keeps only the CDR3 DNA: 48 bases, framed from base 1. This chain joins TRBV18 to TRBJ2-3, with the identity of the D gene unclear. This TCR derives from a man aged 50 to 59 with active or convalescent COVID-19. The sample comprised peripheral blood. The DNA sequence reads TGTGCCAGCTCACCACCGTTTGGAACAGGCACAGATACGCAGTATTTT. This encodes CASSPPFGTGTDTQYF.